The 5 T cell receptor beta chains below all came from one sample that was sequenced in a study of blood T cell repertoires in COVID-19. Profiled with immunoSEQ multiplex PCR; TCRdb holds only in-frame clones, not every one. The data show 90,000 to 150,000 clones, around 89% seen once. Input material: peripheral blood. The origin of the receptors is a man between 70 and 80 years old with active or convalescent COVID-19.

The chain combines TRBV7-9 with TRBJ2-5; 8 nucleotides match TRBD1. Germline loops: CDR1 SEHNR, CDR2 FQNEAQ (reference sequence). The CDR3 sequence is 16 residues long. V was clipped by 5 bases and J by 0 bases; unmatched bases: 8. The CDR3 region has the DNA TGTGCCAGCAGCAAAGGACAGGGACTGTACCAAGAGACCCAGTACTTC. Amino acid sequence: CASSKGQGLYQETQYF.

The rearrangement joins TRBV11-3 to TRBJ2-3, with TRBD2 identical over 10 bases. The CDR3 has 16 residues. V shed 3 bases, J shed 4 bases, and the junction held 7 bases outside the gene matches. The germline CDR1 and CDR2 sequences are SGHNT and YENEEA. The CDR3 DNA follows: TGTGCCAGCAGCTTTTCTCCGGGACTAGCGTCAGATACGCAGTATTTT. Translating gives CASSFSPGLASDTQYF. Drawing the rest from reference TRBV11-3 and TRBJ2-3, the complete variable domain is EAGVVQSPRYKIIEKKQPVAFWCNPISGHNTLYWYLQNLGQGPELLIRYENEEAVDDSQLPKDRFSAERLKGVDSTLKIQPAELGDSAVYLCASSFSPGLASDTQYFGPGTRLTVL.

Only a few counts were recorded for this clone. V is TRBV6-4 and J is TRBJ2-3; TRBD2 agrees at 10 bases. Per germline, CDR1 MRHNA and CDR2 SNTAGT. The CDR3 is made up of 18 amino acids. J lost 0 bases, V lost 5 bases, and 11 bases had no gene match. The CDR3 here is CASSPLAGDIHSTDTQYF. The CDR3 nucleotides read TGTGCCAGCAGTCCGCTAGCGGGAGACATACATAGCACAGATACGCAGTATTTT.

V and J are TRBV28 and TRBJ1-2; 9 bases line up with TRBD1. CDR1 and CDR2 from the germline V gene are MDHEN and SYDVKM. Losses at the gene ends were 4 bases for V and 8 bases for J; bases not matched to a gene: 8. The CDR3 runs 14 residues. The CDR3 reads CASSSADRGWGYTF. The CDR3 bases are TGTGCCAGCAGTTCGGCCGACAGGGGGTGGGGCTACACCTTC.

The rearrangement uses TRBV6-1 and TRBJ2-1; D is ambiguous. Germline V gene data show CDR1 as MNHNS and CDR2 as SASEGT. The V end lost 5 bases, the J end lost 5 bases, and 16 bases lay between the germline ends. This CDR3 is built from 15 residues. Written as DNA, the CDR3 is TGTGCCAGCAGTTCGACATCCTATCTTCACAATGAGCAGTTCTTC. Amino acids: CASSSTSYLHNEQFF.